The T cell receptor beta chain under discussion was sequenced for a study of OX40 agonist ivuxolimab in advanced cancers. Overall study: Patients were treated with intravenous ivuxolimab, dosed at 0.01 to 10 mg/kg and infused every 2 weeks.

A history of autoimmune disease or systemic immunosuppression excluded patients. The method was immunoSEQ multiplex PCR; TCRdb's version includes in-frame clones alone and lacks a portion of them. The sample shows 75,000 to 90,000 clones, 92% of them seen only once. This clonotype was obtained from an adult with an advanced solid tumor such as melanoma, head and neck, liver or kidney cancer. Specimen: CD4+ or CD8+ T cells sorted from blood, collected in a trial of the OX40 agonist ivuxolimab.

The CDR3 DNA follows: TGCGCCAGCAGCGCGTCGGGCAGGAACCACTATGGCTACACCTTC. Translating gives CASSASGRNHYGYTF. The chain combines TRBV4-1 with TRBJ1-2; D is unresolved. The CDR3 runs 15 residues. Trimming removed 5 bases at V and 3 bases at J, with 16 bases between. CDR1 MGHRA and CDR2 YSYEKL come from the germline V gene.